The 17 T cell receptor beta chains given below trace back to one sample, sequenced in a study of sequential checkpoint blockade in melanoma. Some clones are missing from TCRdb's copy, which holds only in-frame ones; the method was immunoSEQ multiplex PCR. The sample has roughly 8,400 clones, around 72% seen once. The sample's treatment: randomized to nivolumab then ipilimumab (arm A) or the reverse (arm B). The sample here was CD8+ T cells sorted from blood (inferred from file names), taken from a patient given nivolumab and ipilimumab in sequence. The receptor set was obtained from a human donor with melanoma.

This chain uses TRBV4-1 with TRBJ2-1; tentative D call: TRBD2 (6 bases). The V end was cut by 0 bases, the J end by 7 bases, with 13 bases between. The CDR3 has 15 residues. Germline V CDR1 and CDR2: MGHRA, YSYEKL. CDR3 DNA sequence: TGCGCCAGCAGCCAAGAAAGCGTTGCGGGAAATGAGCAGTTCTTC. It yields the protein CASSQESVAGNEQFF.

The V call is TRBV4-2, the J call TRBJ2-3; 12 nucleotides line up with TRBD2. Trimming removed 4 bases from V and 1 base from J; junction bases left unmatched: 6. This CDR3 contains 17 residues. Germline V gives CDR1 LGHNA, CDR2 YNFKEQ. The CDR3 region has the DNA TGTGCCAGCAGCCTACGGACTAGCGGGACGGGCACAGATACGCAGTATTTT. Translated, it gives CASSLRTSGTGTDTQYF.

This clone was counted once. The rearrangement uses TRBV6-1 and TRBJ2-7; the match to TRBD1 covers 8 bases. Per the germline V gene, CDR1 is MNHNS and CDR2 is SASEGT. Unmatched junction bases numbered 4, after V lost 6 bases and J lost 6 bases. The CDR3 is 12 residues long. In nucleotides, the CDR3 is TGTGCCAGCAGCGCGACAGGGGCCGAGCAGTACTTC. Residues: CASSATGAEQYF.

This clone was recorded a few times. DNA for the CDR3: TGTGCCAGCAGCGCGGGGGGGGGCCCAGATACGCAGTATTTT. Amino acid sequence: CASSAGGGPDTQYF. The rearrangement links TRBV9 to TRBJ2-3, with 8 nucleotides matching TRBD2. Germline CDR1 and CDR2: SGDLS and YYNGEE. The CDR3 has 14 amino acids. V trimming: 3 bases; J trimming: 4 bases; junction bases outside the gene matches: 4.

The sample holds a few counts of this clone. Mismatch with germline at one junction end may stem from a read error. V and J are TRBV6-1 and TRBJ2-7; tentative D call: TRBD2 (5 bases). Germline values: CDR1 MNHNS, CDR2 SASEGT. This CDR3 is built from 12 residues. The CDR3: CAISDGVYEQYF. The CDR3 DNA is TGTGCCATCAGTGACGGGGTTTACGAGCAGTACTTC.

V usage is TRBV9 and J usage is TRBJ2-5; D may be TRBD2 (5 bases). CDR1 and CDR2 (germline): SGDLS, YYNGEE. Trimming removed 2 bases at V and 5 bases at J, with 16 bases between. The CDR3 is 15 amino acids. Written as DNA, the CDR3 is TGTGCCAGCAGCGTTGGAGGCTATGATGTTGAGACCCAGTACTTC. Protein product: CASSVGGYDVETQYF.

V usage is TRBV6-5 and J usage is TRBJ2-5, with TRBD2 matching over 10 bases. The CDR3 runs 15 residues. The germline CDR1 and CDR2 sequences are MNHEY and SVGAGI. After removal of 5 bases from V and 2 bases from J, the junction contained 5 bases not matched to a gene. The CDR3 sequence is CASSRTSGYQETQYF. The CDR3 DNA reads as TGTGCCAGCAGTCGGACTAGCGGTTATCAAGAGACCCAGTACTTC.

The chain links TRBV30 to TRBJ1-1, with D possibly being TRBD1 (6 bases). The V end was cut by 0 bases, the J end by 11 bases, with 22 bases between. The germline V gene encodes CDR1 GTSNPN and CDR2 SVGIG (reference sequence). This CDR3 comprises 15 residues. CDR3 residues: CAWSVLDSEWGRAFF. For the CDR3, the DNA is TGTGCCTGGAGTGTGTTGGACAGCGAATGGGGGCGGGCTTTCTTT.

This rearrangement joins TRBV27 to TRBJ1-2; the match to TRBD1 covers 11 bases. Per germline, CDR1 MNHEY and CDR2 SMNVEV (reference sequence). The CDR3 loop spans 13 amino acids. Trimming cost V 8 bases and J 4 bases; bases outside gene matches: 3. CDR3 bases: TGTGCCAGCGGGACAGGGGGATTCTATGGCTACACCTTC. Its translation: CASGTGGFYGYTF.

This rearrangement joins TRBV4-3 to TRBJ2-7, with 7 bases identical to TRBD1. Germline loops: CDR1 LGHNA, CDR2 YSLEER. CDR3 size: 16 residues. V lost 0 bases, J lost 0 bases, and 5 bases stayed unmatched. The CDR3 region is CASSQDETGYSYEQYF. CDR3 coding DNA: TGCGCCAGCAGCCAAGATGAGACAGGGTACTCCTACGAGCAGTACTTC.

This chain links TRBV7-2 with TRBJ2-7; D may be TRBD1 (6 bases). Trimming took off 3 bases at V and 2 bases at J, with 11 bases between the two ends. CDR1 SGHTA and CDR2 FQGNSA come from the germline V gene. CDR3 length: 14 residues. CDR3 nucleotides: TGTGCCAGCAGCTTTACAGGGTCCCCCTACGAGCAGTACTTC. Translated, it gives CASSFTGSPYEQYF.

The chain has TRBV12-1 and TRBJ2-7; TRBD1, as called in the table, went unchecked against the DNA. TRBV12-1 counts as a pseudogene. The CDR3 is 14 amino acids. The CDR3 sequence is CASSPRDRGHEQYF. The CDR3 DNA follows: TGTGCCAGCAGCCCCCGGGACAGGGGGCACGAGCAGTACTTC.

This clone occurred a few times. J is TRBJ2-3 and V is TRBV4-3, with D possibly TRBD2 on 5 matching bases. The CDR3 runs to 16 residues. Germline V lookup: CDR1 LGHNA, CDR2 YSLEER. The ends were cut back, 4 bases at V and 1 base at J, with 15 bases in the middle. CDR3 protein: CASSLRMGSGTDTQYF. CDR3 bases: TGCGCCAGCAGCCTCCGGATGGGGAGTGGCACAGATACGCAGTATTTT.

The chain joins TRBV11-3 to TRBJ2-7; TRBD1 aligns across 8 bases. Germline-derived CDR1 and CDR2 are SGHNT and YENEEA. This CDR3 spans 13 amino acids. V lost 4 bases to trimming and J lost 5 bases; unmatched junction nucleotides: 4. This CDR3 is CASSSPDRDEQYF. CDR3 in DNA: TGTGCCAGCAGCTCACCGGACAGGGACGAGCAGTACTTC.

This clone was recorded once. The V and J genes are TRBV7-8 and TRBJ2-7; D ambiguous. Germline values: CDR1 SGHVS, CDR2 FQNEAQ. The CDR3 loop spans 13 amino acids. V lost 1 base, J lost 2 bases, and 6 bases lay in between. The chain's CDR3 is CASSLVATYEQYF. CDR3 DNA: TGTGCCAGCAGCTTAGTAGCCACCTACGAGCAGTACTTC.

J is TRBJ1-1 and V is TRBV4-2, with a weak D call TRBD1 (5 bases). V gave up 2 bases and J gave up 2 bases, with 12 bases separating them. The CDR3 consists of 15 residues. Germline loops: CDR1 LGHNA, CDR2 YNFKEQ. CDR3 amino acids: CASSQNTGVNTEAFF. In DNA form, the CDR3 reads TGTGCCAGCAGCCAAAACACAGGCGTAAACACTGAAGCTTTCTTT.

A few counts support this clone. The rearrangement links TRBV4-3 to TRBJ2-6; 11 nucleotides line up with TRBD2. V dropped 4 bases and J dropped 0; count of bases not matched to a gene: 2. From germline, CDR1 is LGHNA and CDR2 YSLEER. The CDR3 length is 17 residues. The CDR3 protein is CASSPSGGRSGANVLTF. The CDR3 nucleotides read TGCGCCAGCAGCCCTAGCGGGGGGCGCTCTGGGGCCAACGTCCTGACTTTC.